Presented here are 15 T cell receptor beta chains from one specimen sequenced in a study of OX40 agonist ivuxolimab in advanced cancers. Profiling relied on immunoSEQ multiplex PCR, and the TCRdb table lists in-frame clones only, not all of them. The sample holds about 73,000 clones, 90% to 95% seen once. Material: CD4+ or CD8+ T cells sorted from blood, obtained in a trial of the OX40 agonist ivuxolimab. The receptor set was obtained from an adult with an advanced solid tumor such as melanoma, head and neck, liver or kidney cancer.

V is TRBV7-2 and J is TRBJ2-2, with TRBD2 identical over 11 bases. Germline lookup yields CDR1 SGHTA and CDR2 FQGNSA. The CDR3 runs 16 residues. Trimming at V came to 5 bases and at J to 0 bases, leaving 2 bases not matched to a gene. The CDR3 sequence is CASSPGLAANTGELFF. CDR3 in DNA: TGTGCCAGCAGCCCGGGACTAGCGGCGAACACCGGGGAGCTGTTTTTT.

The chain uses TRBV7-8 and TRBJ2-1; D is perhaps TRBD2 (6 bases). This CDR3 spans 16 amino acids. Germline V gene lookup returns CDR1 SGHVS and CDR2 FQNEAQ. The V end lost 3 bases, the J end lost 8 bases, and 20 bases lay between the germline ends. CDR3 bases: TGTGCCAGCAGCTTGGGCGGGGCCGAGGCGGCCGATGAGCAGTTCTTC. Protein sequence: CASSLGGAEAADEQFF. The variable domain in full, with the rest retrieved from reference TRBV7-8 and TRBJ2-1, is GAGVSQSPRYKVAKRGQDVALRCDPISGHVSLFWYQQALGQGPEFLTYFQNEAQLDKSGLPSDRFFAERPEGSVSTLKIQRTQQEDSAVYLCASSLGGAEAADEQFFGPGTRLTVL.

This clone was counted ten times or more. This sequence joins TRBV9 and TRBJ2-3; TRBD2 is a possible D gene (5 bases). From germline, CDR1 is SGDLS and CDR2 YYNGEE. CDR3 length: 16 residues. V dropped 0 bases and J dropped 2 bases, with 13 bases sitting between them. The CDR3 sequence is CASSVEVATVTDTQYF. CDR3 in DNA: TGTGCCAGCAGCGTAGAGGTAGCGACCGTCACAGATACGCAGTATTTT.

This chain links TRBV25-1 with TRBJ1-1; possibly TRBD1 for D (5 bases). V was cut by 0 bases and J by 3 bases, with 8 bases left in between. The CDR3 consists of 14 residues. The germline V gene encodes CDR1 MGHDK and CDR2 SYGVNS. The CDR3 nucleotides are TGTGCCAGCAGTGAATATGGGACGGACACTGAAGCTTTCTTT. It encodes CASSEYGTDTEAFF.

The rearrangement uses TRBV4-1 and TRBJ2-7; 12 bases match TRBD2. CDR3 length: 16 amino acids. Trimming took 1 base from V and 3 from J; bases not matched to a gene: 4. Germline V gene sequence: CDR1 MGHRA, CDR2 YSYEKL. The CDR3 here is CASSQGTSGDLYEQYF. In DNA, the CDR3 is TGCGCCAGCAGCCAAGGGACTAGCGGGGACCTCTACGAGCAGTACTTC.

V usage is TRBV13 and J usage is TRBJ2-2; D is possibly TRBD2 (6 bases). Germline V gene data show CDR1 as PRHDT and CDR2 as FYEKMQ (reference sequence). This CDR3 comprises 16 residues. The V end lost 2 bases, the J end lost 3 bases, and 13 bases lay between the germline ends. The CDR3 region has the DNA TGTGCCAGCAGCTTAAGGGCGGGGCGTGACACCGGGGAGCTGTTTTTT. It translates to CASSLRAGRDTGELFF.

A note on this clone: One end of the junction does not line up with germline, which may come from a read error. The chain combines TRBV19 with TRBJ1-5; D may be TRBD1 (5 bases). CDR1 is LNHDA and CDR2 is SQIVND in the germline V gene (reference sequence). This CDR3 has 14 amino acids. The CDR3 DNA sequence: TGTGTCAGTAGTATTTCAGGGTTCGGTCAGCCCCAGCATTTT. Translated: CVSSISGFGQPQHF.

J is TRBJ2-2 and V is TRBV7-9; D is unclear. The CDR3 loop spans 16 amino acids. Germline assignment: CDR1 SEHNR and CDR2 FQNEAQ (reference sequence). With 4 bases removed from V and 0 bases from J, the gap between germline ends came to 12 bases. The CDR3 is CASSSNLAANTGELFF. The CDR3 nucleotides are TGTGCCAGCAGCTCAAACTTAGCTGCGAACACCGGGGAGCTGTTTTTT.

The V call is TRBV29-1, the J call TRBJ1-3; D unclear. The CDR3 contains 11 residues. CDR1 and CDR2 from the germline V gene are SQVTM and ANQGSEA. Trimming took 4 bases from V and 6 from J, leaving 7 bases between them. CDR3 DNA sequence: TGCAGCGTTGGAAGCACAAACACCATATATTTT. Amino acid sequence: CSVGSTNTIYF.

The chain employs TRBV28 and TRBJ2-7; 7 bases line up with TRBD1. CDR3 length: 14 residues. CDR1 is MDHEN and CDR2 is SYDVKM in the germline V gene. Trimming at V came to 5 bases and at J to 4 bases, leaving 8 bases not matched to a gene. The CDR3 protein is CASSPRQGRYEQYF. The CDR3 nucleotides are TGTGCCAGCAGTCCCCGACAGGGTAGGTACGAGCAGTACTTC.

The V gene is TRBV7-2, the J gene TRBJ2-1; the match to TRBD2 covers 10 bases. This CDR3 is built from 16 residues. V shed 1 base, J shed 5 bases, and the junction held 5 bases outside the gene matches. The V gene's germline CDR1 is SGHTA and CDR2 FQGNSA. The CDR3 reads CASSLGPAGGDNEQFF. CDR3 bases: TGTGCCAGCAGCTTAGGCCCAGCGGGAGGGGACAATGAGCAGTTCTTC.

V and J are TRBV6-5 and TRBJ2-1; TRBD1 aligns across 9 bases. The V gene end was trimmed by 2 bases and the J gene end by 6 bases; junction bases not matched to a gene: 5. CDR3 size: 15 residues. The germline V gene has CDR1 MNHEY and CDR2 SVGAGI. CDR3 sequence reads: CASSYTVTGGNEQFF. The CDR3 nucleotides read TGTGCCAGCAGTTACACAGTGACAGGGGGCAATGAGCAGTTCTTC.

V gene TRBV4-2 combines with J gene TRBJ1-1; 8 bases agree with TRBD1. CDR1 LGHNA and CDR2 YNFKEQ come from the germline V gene. J gave up 4 bases and V 1 base, and 8 bases lay outside the gene matches. The CDR3 extends over 16 amino acids. CDR3 region: CASSQGRTGRSTEAFF. The CDR3 DNA reads TGTGCCAGCAGCCAAGGTAGGACAGGGCGAAGCACTGAAGCTTTCTTT.

This CDR3 is CASSGAARMNTEAFF. The DNA for the CDR3 is TGTGCCAGCAGCGGGGCAGCGCGCATGAACACTGAAGCTTTCTTT. The chain is built from TRBV11-3 and TRBJ1-1; perhaps TRBD1 as D (5 bases). Germline values: CDR1 SGHNT, CDR2 YENEEA. The CDR3 runs 15 residues. V was shortened by 5 bases and J by 0 bases, with 13 bases between the two germline ends.

In this sample, this clone turned up once. The chain recombines TRBV19 with TRBJ2-2; D is possibly TRBD2 (6 bases). Germline CDR1 reads LNHDA; CDR2 reads SQIVND (reference sequence). The CDR3 spans 16 residues. V was cut by 5 bases and J by 0 bases, with 13 bases left in between. The CDR3 spells CASSPWDFTNTGELFF. The CDR3 DNA sequence: TGTGCCAGTAGTCCATGGGACTTTACGAACACCGGGGAGCTGTTTTTT.